The clone carrying this T cell receptor (beta chain) was seen at least ten times. This CDR3 has 15 amino acids. The V end lost 0 bases, the J end lost 3 bases, and 11 bases lay between the germline ends. Germline V CDR1 and CDR2: LGHNA, YNFKEQ. TCRdb reprocessed the RT-PCR reads with MiXCR, giving one entry per CDR3 protein. Of 20,000 to 30,000 distinct CDR3 sequences listed, about 42% were seen once; the top ten hold approximately 80%. The sample comes from a study of patients and donors after allogeneic stem cell transplantation. The sequencing sample was made of blood, either unsorted or a sorted T cell fraction (not recorded which). The sequence came from a human donor who was either an allogeneic HSCT recipient or a stem cell or donor lymphocyte infusion donor (not recorded which). It is not recorded whose cells these are; they may come from a transplant donor. The chain has TRBV4-2 and TRBJ1-1, with D unresolved. The CDR3 here is CASSQEIFGDTEAFF. CDR3 nucleotides: TGTGCCAGCAGCCAAGAGATCTTCGGGGACACTGAAGCTTTCTTT.